This TCR beta chain appears in the sequencing data of a study of blood T cells in healthy people across ages. The overall study: Every two T cells gave about one barcoded beta molecule via template switching. Findings of the study overall: Estimated diversity, derived from one million T cells, was regarded as an underestimate. Older age coincided with a roughly linear decline in TCR beta diversity per million T cells. Reliance upon unsorted PBMCs precluded definitive naive versus antigen-experienced comparison.

Then a second PCR, running roughly 7 to 11 cycles, was carried out with a sample-barcoded 5' primer and a J-beta primer mix. In TCRdb, the 5' RACE reads were re-called with MiXCR into one record per CDR3 protein. The sample records 1.5 million to 2 million distinct CDR3 sequences, under 30% being singletons. The CDR3 covers 13 residues. Trimming removed 7 bases from V and 5 bases from J, with 15 bases in between. Germline assignment: CDR1 WSHSY and CDR2 SAAADI. Note on this clonotype: The target antigen is unknown.

The receptor comes from a woman aged 30 to 39 in good health. Sequencing used blood. The rearrangement links TRBV10-2 to TRBJ2-7, with D possibly TRBD1 on 6 matching bases. The CDR3 DNA follows: TGCGCCAGCAAGGAGGCAGGGGACCACGAGCAGTACTTC. It yields the protein CASKEAGDHEQYF.